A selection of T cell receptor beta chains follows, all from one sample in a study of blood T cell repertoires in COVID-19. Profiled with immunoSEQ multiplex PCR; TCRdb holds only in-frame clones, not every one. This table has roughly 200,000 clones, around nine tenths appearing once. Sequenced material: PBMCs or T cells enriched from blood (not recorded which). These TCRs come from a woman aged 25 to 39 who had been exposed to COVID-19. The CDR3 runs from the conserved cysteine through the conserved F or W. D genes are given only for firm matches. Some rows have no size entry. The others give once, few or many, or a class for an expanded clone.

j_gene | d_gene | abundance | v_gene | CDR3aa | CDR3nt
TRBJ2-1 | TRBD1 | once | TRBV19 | CASSTQGQVAYNEQFF | TGTGCCAGTAGTACTCAAGGACAGGTGGCCTACAATGAGCAGTTCTTC
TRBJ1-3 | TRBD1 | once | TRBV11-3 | CASSTPLGPGQGSGNTIYF | TGTGCCAGCAGCACCCCCCTAGGCCCCGGACAGGGCTCTGGAAACACCATATATTTT
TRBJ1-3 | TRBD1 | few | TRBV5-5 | CASSLVDRALGNTIYF | TGTGCCAGCAGCTTGGTAGACAGGGCGTTAGGAAACACCATATATTTT
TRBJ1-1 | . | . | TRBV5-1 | CASSLAGTKNTEAFF | TGCGCCAGCAGCTTGGCCGGGACAAAGAACACTGAAGCTTTCTTT
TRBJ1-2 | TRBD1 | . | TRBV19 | CASSMVGGGYTF | TGTGCCAGTAGTATGGTAGGGGGCGGCTACACCTTC
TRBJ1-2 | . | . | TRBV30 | CAWSDRDYGYTF | TGTGCCTGGAGTGACAGAGACTATGGCTACACCTTC
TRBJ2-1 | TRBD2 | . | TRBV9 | CASSVGAGGYNEQFF | TGTGCCAGCAGCGTCGGAGCGGGGGGTTACAATGAGCAGTTCTTC
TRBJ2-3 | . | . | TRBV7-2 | CASSLALDYADTQYF | TGTGCCAGCAGCTTAGCTTTGGACTACGCAGATACGCAGTATTTT
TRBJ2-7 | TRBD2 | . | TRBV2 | CASSKPTSGGASGEQYF | TGTGCCAGCAGTAAGCCTACTAGCGGGGGGGCCTCAGGCGAGCAGTACTTC
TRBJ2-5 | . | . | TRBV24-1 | CATSYGRGGRGARETQYF | TGTGCCACCAGTTATGGGAGGGGGGGCCGAGGGGCAAGAGAGACCCAGTACTTC
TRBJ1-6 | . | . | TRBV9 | CASSLSGSPLHF | TGTGCCAGCAGTTTAAGCGGTTCACCCCTCCACTTT
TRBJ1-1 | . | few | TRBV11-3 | CASIPTGNTEAFF | TGTGCCAGCATCCCTACCGGGAACACTGAAGCTTTCTTT
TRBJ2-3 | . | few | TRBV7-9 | CASSSYTQYF | TGTGCCAGCAGCTCGTATACGCAGTATTTT
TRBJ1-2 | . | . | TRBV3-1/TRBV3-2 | CASSQEFGITNYGYTF | TGTGCCAGCAGCCAAGAATTCGGGATTACTAACTATGGCTACACCTTC
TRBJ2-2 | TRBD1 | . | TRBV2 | CASSERAGGRGTPFF | TGTGCCAGCAGTGAACGGGCAGGGGGCCGAGGGACCCCGTTTTTT
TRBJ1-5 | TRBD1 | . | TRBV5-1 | CASSLGQGSNQPQHF | TGCGCCAGCAGCTTGGGACAGGGGAGCAATCAGCCCCAGCATTTT
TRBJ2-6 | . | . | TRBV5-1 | CASSLGHSGANVLTF | TGCGCCAGCAGCTTGGGGCACTCTGGGGCCAACGTCCTGACTTTC
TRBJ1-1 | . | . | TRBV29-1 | CSSRRGNTEAFF | TGCAGCTCTAGACGGGGGAACACTGAAGCTTTCTTT
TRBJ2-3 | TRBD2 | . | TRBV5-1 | CARSSGAGGDTQYF | TGCGCCCGCAGCTCGGGGGCGGGGGGGGATACGCAGTATTTT
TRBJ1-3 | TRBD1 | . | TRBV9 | CASSVVRQGASGNTIYF | TGTGCCAGCAGCGTAGTCCGACAGGGGGCATCGGGAAACACCATATATTTT
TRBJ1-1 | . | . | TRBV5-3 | CARSLGRVPSNFTEAFF | TGTGCCAGAAGCTTGGGCAGGGTACCGTCGAACTTCACTGAAGCTTTCTTT
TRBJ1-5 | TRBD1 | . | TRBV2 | CASSAGGLGQPQHF | TGTGCCAGCAGCGCAGGGGGCCTGGGCCAGCCCCAGCATTTT
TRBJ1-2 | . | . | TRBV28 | CASSRGTVGYGYTF | TGTGCCAGCAGCCGGGGGACGGTAGGCTATGGCTACACCTTC
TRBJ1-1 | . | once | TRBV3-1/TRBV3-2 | CASSQGGGNAFF | TGTGCCAGCAGCCAGGGCGGGGGTAATGCTTTCTTT
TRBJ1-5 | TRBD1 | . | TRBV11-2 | CASSFGQGNQPQHF | TGTGCCAGCAGCTTCGGACAGGGGAATCAGCCCCAGCATTTT
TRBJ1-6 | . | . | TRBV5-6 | CASGTLSSYNSPLHF | TGTGCCAGCGGTACTCTTAGCTCCTATAATTCACCCCTCCACTTT
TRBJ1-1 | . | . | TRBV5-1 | CASSLEEHTEAFF | TGCGCCAGCAGCTTGGAAGAGCACACTGAAGCTTTCTTT
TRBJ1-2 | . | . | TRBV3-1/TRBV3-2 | CASSHWTGIYGYTF | TGTGCCAGCAGCCACTGGACGGGAATCTATGGCTACACCTTC
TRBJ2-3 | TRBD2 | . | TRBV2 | CASRAGEDTDTQYF | TGTGCCAGCCGGGCGGGGGAAGACACAGATACGCAGTATTTT
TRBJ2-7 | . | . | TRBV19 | CASSTGPRRYEQYF | TGTGCCAGTAGCACAGGACCCAGACGGTACGAGCAGTACTTC
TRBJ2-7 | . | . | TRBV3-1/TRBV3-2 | CASSRRDEQYF | TGTGCCAGCAGCCGGAGAGACGAGCAGTACTTC
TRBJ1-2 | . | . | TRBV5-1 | CASSLTEPPTIGYTF | TGCGCCAGCAGCCTGACAGAGCCCCCCACTATTGGCTACACCTTC
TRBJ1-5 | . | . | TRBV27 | CASSPQFLGNQPQHF | TGTGCCAGCAGCCCACAGTTTTTAGGTAATCAGCCCCAGCATTTT
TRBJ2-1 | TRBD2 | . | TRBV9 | CASSARGAEQYNEQFF | TGTGCCAGCAGCGCGCGGGGGGCCGAACAATACAATGAGCAGTTCTTC
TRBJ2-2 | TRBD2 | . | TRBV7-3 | CASSLSLAGFPGELFF | TGTGCCAGCAGCTTAAGCCTAGCGGGGTTTCCCGGGGAGCTGTTTTTT
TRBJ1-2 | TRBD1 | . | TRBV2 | CASSDYSGGANYGYTF | TGTGCCAGCAGTGATTACTCAGGGGGAGCTAACTATGGCTACACCTTC
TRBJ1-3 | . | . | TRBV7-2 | CASSLQGFGNTIYF | TGTGCCAGCAGCTTGCAGGGGTTTGGGAACACCATATATTTT
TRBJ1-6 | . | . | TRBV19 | CASSIVFGTRGYNSPLHF | TGTGCCAGTAGTATAGTTTTCGGGACCAGGGGCTATAATTCACCCCTCCACTTT
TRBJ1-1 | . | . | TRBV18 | CASSQEMNTEAFF | TGTGCCAGCTCACAGGAGATGAACACTGAAGCTTTCTTT
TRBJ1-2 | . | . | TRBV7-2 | CASSLGGERYGYTF | TGTGCCAGCAGCTTAGGGGGGGAACGGTATGGCTACACCTTC
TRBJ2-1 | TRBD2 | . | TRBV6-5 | CASSHGRGGNEQFF | TGTGCCAGCAGCCACGGGAGGGGGGGCAATGAGCAGTTCTTC
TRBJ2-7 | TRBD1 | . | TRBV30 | CAWSPIGTGNRSYEQYF | TGTGCCTGGAGTCCAATCGGGACAGGTAACCGATCCTACGAGCAGTACTTC
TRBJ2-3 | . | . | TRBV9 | CASSPWTDPSTDTQYF | TGTGCCAGCAGCCCTTGGACAGACCCAAGCACAGATACGCAGTATTTT
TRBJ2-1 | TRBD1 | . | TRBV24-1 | CATSGEQGGEQFF | TGTGCCACCAGTGGGGAACAGGGGGGAGAGCAGTTCTTC
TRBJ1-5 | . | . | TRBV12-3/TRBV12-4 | CASTARGQPQHF | TGTGCCAGCACCGCACGGGGTCAGCCCCAGCATTTT
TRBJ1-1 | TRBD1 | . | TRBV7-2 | CASSPDRGTMNTEAFF | TGTGCCAGCAGCCCGGACAGGGGAACAATGAACACTGAAGCTTTCTTT
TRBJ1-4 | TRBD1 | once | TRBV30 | CAWRAGTGGVNEKLFF | TGTGCCTGGAGGGCCGGGACAGGGGGTGTTAATGAAAAACTGTTTTTT
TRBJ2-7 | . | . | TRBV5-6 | CASSFGTTSYEQYF | TGTGCCAGCAGCTTCGGGACAACGTCCTACGAGCAGTACTTC
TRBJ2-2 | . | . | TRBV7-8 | CASSLPVTADTGELFF | TGTGCCAGCAGCTTACCTGTCACAGCTGACACCGGGGAGCTGTTTTTT
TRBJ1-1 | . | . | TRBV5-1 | CASSSNSMNTEAFF | TGCGCCAGCAGCTCGAACAGCATGAACACTGAAGCTTTCTTT
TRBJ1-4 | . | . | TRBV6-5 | CASSYSTADFNEKLFF | TGTGCCAGCAGTTACTCGACAGCAGATTTTAATGAAAAACTGTTTTTT
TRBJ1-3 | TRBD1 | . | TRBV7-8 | CASSLSDRGSRNTIYF | TGTGCCAGCAGCTTATCGGACAGGGGGAGTCGGAACACCATATATTTT
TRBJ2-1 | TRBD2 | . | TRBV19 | CATHRGGRGSNEQFF | TGTGCCACCCACCGGGGGGGCAGGGGATCCAATGAGCAGTTCTTC